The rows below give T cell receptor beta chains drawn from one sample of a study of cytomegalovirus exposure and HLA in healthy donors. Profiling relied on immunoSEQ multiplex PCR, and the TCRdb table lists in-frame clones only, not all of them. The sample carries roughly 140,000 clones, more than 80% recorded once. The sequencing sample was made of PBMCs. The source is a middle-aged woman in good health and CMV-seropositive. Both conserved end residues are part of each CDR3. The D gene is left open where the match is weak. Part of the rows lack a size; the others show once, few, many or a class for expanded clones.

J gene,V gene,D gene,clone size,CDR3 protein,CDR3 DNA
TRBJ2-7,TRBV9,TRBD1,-,CASSQGTGKGEQYF,TGTGCCAGCAGCCAGGGGACAGGGAAAGGTGAGCAGTACTTC
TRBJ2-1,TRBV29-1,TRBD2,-,CSGKRESRYEQFF,TGCAGCGGCAAGCGGGAGAGTAGGTATGAGCAGTTCTTC
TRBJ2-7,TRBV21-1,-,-,CASSLQRSYEQYF,TGTGCCAGCAGCCTCCAACGGAGCTACGAGCAGTACTTC
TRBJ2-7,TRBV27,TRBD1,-,CASSRGQGSGEQYF,TGTGCCAGCAGCCGGGGACAGGGATCGGGCGAGCAGTACTTC
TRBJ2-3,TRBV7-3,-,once,CASAELASTDTQYF,TGTGCCAGCGCCGAGCTAGCGAGCACAGATACGCAGTATTTT
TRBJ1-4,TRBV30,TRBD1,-,CAWDGQGGISQVGEKLFF,TGTGCCTGGGACGGACAGGGTGGAATTAGCCAGGTTGGGGAAAAACTGTTTTTT
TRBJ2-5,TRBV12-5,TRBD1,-,CASSSGGETQYF,TGTGCTAGTTCTTCAGGGGGAGAGACCCAGTACTTC
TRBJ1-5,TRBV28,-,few,CASSLEGVSNQPQHF,TGTGCCAGCAGTTTAGAGGGTGTAAGCAATCAGCCCCAGCATTTT
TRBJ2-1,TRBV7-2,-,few,CASITGKFGGVDEQFF,TGTGCCAGCATCACAGGGAAGTTTGGGGGTGTGGATGAGCAGTTCTTC
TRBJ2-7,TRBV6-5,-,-,CASRDTSYEQYF,TGTGCCAGCCGGGACACATCCTACGAGCAGTACTTC
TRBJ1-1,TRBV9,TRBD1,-,CASSARQGFEAFF,TGTGCCAGCAGCGCGAGACAGGGGTTTGAAGCTTTCTTT
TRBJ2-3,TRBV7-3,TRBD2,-,CASSLMVAGADTQYF,TGTGCCAGCAGCTTAATGGTTGCGGGGGCAGATACGCAGTATTTT
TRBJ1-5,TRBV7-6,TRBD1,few,CASSLGQGVYQPQHF,TGTGCCAGCAGCCTGGGACAGGGTGTTTATCAGCCCCAGCATTTT
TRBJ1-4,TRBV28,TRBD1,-,CASSSPRDRGFQANEKLFF,TGTGCCAGCAGTTCACCCCGGGACAGGGGATTTCAAGCTAATGAAAAACTGTTTTTT
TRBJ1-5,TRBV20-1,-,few,CSVPFESQHF,TGCAGTGTCCCCTTCGAGTCCCAGCATTTT
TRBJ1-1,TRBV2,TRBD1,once,CASSEAYRGIYGEAFF,TGTGCCAGCAGTGAAGCGTACAGGGGAATATATGGTGAAGCTTTCTTT
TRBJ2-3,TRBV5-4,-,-,CASSSQGRERADTQYF,TGTGCCAGCAGCTCCCAGGGGCGGGAGCGGGCAGATACGCAGTATTTT
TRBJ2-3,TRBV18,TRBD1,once,CASSPRVGTGGRGADTQYF,TGTGCCAGCTCACCGCGTGTTGGGACAGGGGGTCGTGGGGCAGATACGCAGTATTTT
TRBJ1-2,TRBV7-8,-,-,CASSLAQGTDYTF,TGTGCCAGCAGCTTAGCCCAGGGAACTGACTACACCTTC
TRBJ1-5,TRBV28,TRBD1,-,CASYSSSGTGGSQPQHF,TGTGCCAGCTATTCCTCTTCCGGGACAGGGGGCAGTCAGCCCCAGCATTTT
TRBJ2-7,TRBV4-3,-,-,CASSQESGYYEQYF,TGCGCCAGCAGCCAAGAGTCTGGCTACTACGAGCAGTACTTC
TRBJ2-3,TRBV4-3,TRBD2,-,CASSPGVGAGGRFQYF,TGCGCCAGCAGCCCGGGGGTAGGGGCGGGGGGACGTTTTCAGTATTTT
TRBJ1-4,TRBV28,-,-,CASSSLTGGNEKLFF,TGTGCCAGCAGTTCCTTGACGGGGGGTAATGAAAAACTGTTTTTT
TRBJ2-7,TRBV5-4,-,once,CASSPRGHPSYEQYF,TGTGCCAGCAGCCCACGGGGACACCCCTCCTACGAGCAGTACTTC
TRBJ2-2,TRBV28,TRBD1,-,CASSEGQAPRGGELFF,TGTGCCAGCAGTGAGGGACAGGCTCCCAGGGGGGGGGAGCTGTTTTTT
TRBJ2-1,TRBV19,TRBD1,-,CASRAGTGFYNEQFF,TGTGCCAGTAGGGCTGGGACAGGGTTTTACAATGAGCAGTTCTTC
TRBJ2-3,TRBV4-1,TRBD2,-,CASSQDSGSADTQYF,TGCGCCAGCAGCCAAGATAGCGGGAGTGCAGATACGCAGTATTTT
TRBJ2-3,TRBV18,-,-,CASSPLSGSTDTQYF,TGTGCCAGCTCACCACTAAGCGGGAGCACAGATACGCAGTATTTT
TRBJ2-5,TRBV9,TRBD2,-,CASSVDASGGLKETQYF,TGTGCCAGCAGCGTAGATGCTAGCGGGGGCCTAAAAGAAACCCAGTACTTC
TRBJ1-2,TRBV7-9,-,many,CASSLETVTGYTF,TGTGCCAGCAGCTTAGAGACAGTGACTGGCTACACCTTC
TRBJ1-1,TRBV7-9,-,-,CASSPVNTEAFF,TGTGCCAGCAGTCCGGTGAACACTGAAGCTTTCTTT
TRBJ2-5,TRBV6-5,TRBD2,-,CASRRTSQETRYF,TGTGCCAGCAGGAGGACTAGCCAAGAGACCCGGTACTTC
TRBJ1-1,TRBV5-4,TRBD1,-,CASSAMTGMNTEAFF,TGTGCCAGCAGCGCAATGACAGGGATGAACACTGAAGCTTTCTTT
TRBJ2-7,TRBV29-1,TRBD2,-,CSASGGLPYEQYF,TGCAGCGCCAGCGGGGGTCTTCCGTACGAGCAGTACTTC
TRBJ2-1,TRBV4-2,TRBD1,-,CASSQEGGGTGFWNEQFF,TGTGCCAGCAGCCAAGAGGGAGGGGGGACAGGGTTTTGGAATGAGCAGTTCTTC
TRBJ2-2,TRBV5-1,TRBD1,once,CASSTQRQGNTGELFF,TGCGCCAGCAGCACCCAAAGACAGGGGAACACCGGGGAGCTGTTTTTT
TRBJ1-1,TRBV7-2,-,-,CASSLARGMNTEAFF,TGTGCCAGCAGCTTAGCTAGGGGAATGAACACTGAAGCTTTCTTT
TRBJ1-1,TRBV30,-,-,CAWSTGIDTEAFF,TGTGCCTGGAGTACCGGGATAGACACTGAAGCTTTCTTT
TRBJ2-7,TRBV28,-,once,CASSVRGGDRQEQYF,TGTGCCAGCAGTGTTAGGGGGGGGGACAGGCAAGAGCAGTACTTC
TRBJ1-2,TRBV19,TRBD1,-,CASSIGTGQGIDGYTF,TGTGCCAGTAGTATAGGCACGGGACAGGGGATAGATGGCTACACCTTC
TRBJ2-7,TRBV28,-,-,CASSTSTSGSYEQYF,-
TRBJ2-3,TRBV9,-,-,CASSVDGRTDTQYF,TGTGCCAGCAGCGTAGACGGTCGAACAGATACGCAGTATTTT
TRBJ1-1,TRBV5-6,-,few,CASRFSFRERAEAFF,TGTGCCAGCAGGTTCTCATTCAGGGAAAGGGCTGAAGCTTTCTTT
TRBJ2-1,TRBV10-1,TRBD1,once,CASSETRPRGYNEQFF,TGCGCCAGCAGTGAGACCCGGCCCAGGGGGTACAATGAGCAGTTCTTC
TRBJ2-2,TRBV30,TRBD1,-,CAWDGPGTGSTGELFF,TGTGCCTGGGATGGCCCCGGGACAGGGAGCACCGGGGAGCTGTTTTTT
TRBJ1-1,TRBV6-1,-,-,CASSLYMNTEAFF,TGTGCCAGCAGTTTATACATGAACACTGAAGCTTTCTTT
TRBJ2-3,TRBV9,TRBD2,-,CASSEGGWGDTQYF,TGTGCCAGCAGCGAGGGAGGGTGGGGGGATACGCAGTATTTT
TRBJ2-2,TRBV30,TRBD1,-,CAWRRDRVNIGELFF,TGTGCCTGGAGGCGGGACAGGGTTAATATCGGGGAGCTGTTTTTT
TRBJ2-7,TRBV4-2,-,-,CASSQESVGAYEQYF,TGTGCCAGCAGCCAAGAATCGGTAGGAGCCTACGAGCAGTACTTC
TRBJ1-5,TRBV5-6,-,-,CASSWAGQPQHF,TGTGCCAGCAGCTGGGCGGGTCAGCCCCAGCATTTT
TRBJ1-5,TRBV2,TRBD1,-,CASSEDRGYQPQHF,TGTGCCAGCAGTGAGGACAGGGGATATCAGCCCCAGCATTTT
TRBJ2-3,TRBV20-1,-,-,CSARTDTQYF,TGCAGTGCACGGACAGATACGCAGTATTTT
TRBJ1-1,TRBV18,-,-,CASSPMLANTEAFF,TGTGCCAGCTCACCTATGCTAGCCAACACTGAAGCTTTCTTT